This T cell receptor (beta chain) was recorded in a study of cytomegalovirus exposure and HLA in healthy donors. The study ran its PCR with 60 Vbeta and 13 Jbeta primers. Some clones are missing from TCRdb's copy, which holds only in-frame ones; the method was immunoSEQ multiplex PCR. The sample contains 90,000 to 130,000 clones, roughly 80% of which appear only once. This CDR3 has 14 residues. Germline CDR1 SGHRS, CDR2 YFSETQ. Deletions cut 5 bases from V and 2 bases from J, with 13 bases between. This chain links TRBV5-1 with TRBJ1-1, with D perhaps TRBD1 (5 bases). The sample taken for sequencing was PBMCs. This TCR came from a man aged 25 to 40 in good health and CMV-seropositive. The CDR3 is CASSLGHTNTEAFF. The CDR3 bases are TGCGCCAGCAGTTTAGGACATACCAACACTGAAGCTTTCTTT.